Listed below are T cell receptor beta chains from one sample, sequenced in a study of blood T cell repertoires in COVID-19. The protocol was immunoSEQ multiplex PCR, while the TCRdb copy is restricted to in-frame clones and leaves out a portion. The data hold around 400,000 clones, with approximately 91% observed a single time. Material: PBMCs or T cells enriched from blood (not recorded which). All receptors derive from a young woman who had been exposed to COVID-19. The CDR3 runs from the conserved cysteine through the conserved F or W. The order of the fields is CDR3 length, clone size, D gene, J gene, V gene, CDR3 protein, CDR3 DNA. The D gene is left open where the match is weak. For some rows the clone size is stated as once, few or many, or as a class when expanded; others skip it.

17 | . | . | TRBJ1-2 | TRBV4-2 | CASSQDGETSPLYGYTF | TGTGCCAGCAGCCAAGATGGAGAGACCTCTCCCCTCTATGGCTACACCTTC
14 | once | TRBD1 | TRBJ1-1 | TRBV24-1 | CATSETGGNTEAFF | TGTGCCACCAGTGAGACAGGGGGTAACACTGAAGCTTTCTTT
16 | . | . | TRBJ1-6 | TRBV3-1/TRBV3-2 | CASRYTGNSYNSPLHF | TGTGCCAGCAGGTACACAGGGAATTCCTATAATTCACCCCTCCACTTT
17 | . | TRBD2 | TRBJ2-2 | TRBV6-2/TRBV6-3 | CASSSGTSGLGTGELFF | TGTGCCAGCAGTTCCGGGACTAGCGGGTTGGGGACCGGGGAGCTGTTTTTT
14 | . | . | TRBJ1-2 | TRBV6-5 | CASTSGMSVHGYTF | TGTGCCAGCACCTCGGGGATGAGCGTCCATGGCTACACCTTC
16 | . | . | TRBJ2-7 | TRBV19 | CASSTSSFGGSYEQYF | TGTGCCAGTAGTACCTCGTCCTTTGGCGGCTCCTACGAGCAGTACTTC
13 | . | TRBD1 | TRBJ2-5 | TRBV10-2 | CASSWDSQETQYF | TGCGCCAGCAGTTGGGACAGCCAAGAGACCCAGTACTTC
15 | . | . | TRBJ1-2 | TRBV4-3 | CASSQERAVNYGYTF | TGCGCCAGCAGCCAAGAACGAGCGGTCAACTATGGCTACACCTTC
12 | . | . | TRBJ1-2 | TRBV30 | CAWSVGAYGYTF | TGTGCCTGGAGCGTAGGGGCGTATGGCTACACCTTC
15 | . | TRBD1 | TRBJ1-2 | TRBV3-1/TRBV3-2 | CASSQYSRRGEGYTF | TGTGCCAGCAGCCAATACAGTCGCAGGGGGGAAGGCTACACCTTC
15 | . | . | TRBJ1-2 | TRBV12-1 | CASSSCGDRRYGYTF | TGTGCCAGCAGCTCCTGCGGGGACAGGCGCTATGGCTACACCTTC
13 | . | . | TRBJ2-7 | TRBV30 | CAWSVNSFYEQYF | TGTGCCTGGAGTGTAAACAGTTTCTACGAGCAGTACTTC
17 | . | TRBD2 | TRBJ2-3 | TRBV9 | CASSSHSGGAPTDTQYF | TGTGCCAGCAGCTCACATAGCGGGGGGGCCCCCACAGATACGCAGTATTTT
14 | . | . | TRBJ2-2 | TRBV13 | CASSDGTQTGELFF | TGTGCCAGCAGCGACGGGACTCAGACCGGGGAGCTGTTTTTT
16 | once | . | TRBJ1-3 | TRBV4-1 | CASSQGQSASGNTIYF | TGCGCCAGCAGCCAAGGCCAGTCCGCCTCTGGAAACACCATATATTTT
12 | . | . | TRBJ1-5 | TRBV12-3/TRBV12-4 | CASSLSYQPQHF | TGTGCCAGCAGTTTATCCTATCAGCCCCAGCATTTT
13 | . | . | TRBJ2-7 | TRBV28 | CASSLDSSYEQYF | TGTGCCAGCAGTTTAGACAGTTCCTACGAGCAGTACTTC
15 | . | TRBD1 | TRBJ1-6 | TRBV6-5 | CASKVEGAPLSPLHF | TGTGCCAGCAAGGTGGAGGGGGCCCCCCTATCACCCCTCCACTTT
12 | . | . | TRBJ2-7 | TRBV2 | CASRLTDYEQYF | TGTGCCAGCAGGCTGACTGATTACGAGCAGTACTTC
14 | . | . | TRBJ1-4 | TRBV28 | CASSSTAILEKLFF | TGTGCCAGCAGTTCGACAGCGATCCTTGAAAAACTGTTTTTT
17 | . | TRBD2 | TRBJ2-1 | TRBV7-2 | CASSFMGVAGGYNEQFF | TGTGCCAGCAGCTTCATGGGGGTAGCGGGGGGTTACAATGAGCAGTTCTTC
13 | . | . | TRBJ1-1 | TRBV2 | CASSGAVGTEAFF | TGTGCCAGCAGTGGGGCAGTCGGCACTGAAGCTTTCTTT